The 31 T cell receptor beta chains below all came from one sample that was sequenced in a study of blood T cell repertoires in COVID-19. Method: immunoSEQ multiplex PCR; TCRdb's copy keeps in-frame clones and lacks some. Of about 270,000 clones in the sample, roughly 84% were seen once. The sequenced sample consisted of peripheral blood. The receptors shown here come from a woman between 18 and 29 years old with acute or convalescent COVID-19.

The rearrangement links TRBV28 to TRBJ2-5; D is undetermined. V was shortened by 6 bases and J by 2 bases, with 4 bases between the two germline ends. Germline CDR1 is MDHEN and CDR2 is SYDVKM. This CDR3 has 11 residues. The CDR3, as DNA: TGTGCCAGCAGACTGCAAGAGACCCAGTACTTC. As protein: CASRLQETQYF. The full variable domain, with the rest looked up from reference TRBV28 and TRBJ2-5, is DVKVTQSSRYLVKRTGEKVFLECVQDMDHENMFWYRQDPGLGLRLIYFSYDVKMKEKGDIPEGYSVSREKKERFSLILESASTNQTSMYLCASRLQETQYFGPGTRLLVL.

The chain employs TRBV19 and TRBJ1-3, with a possible D match to TRBD1 (6 bases). V was cut by 3 bases and J by 0 bases, with 9 bases left in between. The CDR3 runs 15 residues. Germline loops: CDR1 LNHDA, CDR2 SQIVND (reference sequence). CDR3 amino acids: CASSMDSASGNTIYF. The CDR3, as DNA: TGTGCCAGTAGTATGGACAGCGCCTCTGGAAACACCATATATTTT.

The chain employs TRBV7-2 and TRBJ2-7; 8 positions match TRBD1. Per germline, CDR1 SGHTA and CDR2 FQGNSA. The ends lost 1 base at V and 5 bases at J; junction bases unmatched: 10. This CDR3 has 16 residues. In nucleotides, the CDR3 is TGTGCCAGCAGCTTAGGATACAGGGGGGCCCGGAACGAGCAGTACTTC. It specifies CASSLGYRGARNEQYF.

Concerning this clone itself: The sample carries other DNA sequences with the same CDR3. The genes are TRBV4-1 and TRBJ2-7; TRBD2 is a possible D gene (6 bases). CDR1 and CDR2 from the germline V gene are MGHRA and YSYEKL. Between the trimmed V and J ends, which lost 0 bases and 3 bases, there was a span of 6 bases. The CDR3 loop spans 13 amino acids. CDR3 in amino acids: CASSQDGGYEQYF. The CDR3 DNA is TGCGCCAGCAGCCAAGACGGGGGCTACGAGCAGTACTTC.

The chain has TRBV6-5 and TRBJ1-1; 7 bases agree with TRBD1. The CDR3 runs to 12 residues. Germline V gene data show CDR1 as MNHEY and CDR2 as SVGAGI. V trimming: 9 bases; J trimming: 5 bases; junction bases outside the gene matches: 6. CDR3 in DNA: TGTGCCAGTTTTTACAGGGGAACTGAAGCTTTCTTT. Its translation is CASFYRGTEAFF.

CDR3 nucleotides: TGCGCCAGCAGCCAAGAAGGGACAGTGGGAATGTCTGGGGCCAACGTCCTGACTTTC. It codes for CASSQEGTVGMSGANVLTF. The chain uses TRBV4-3 and TRBJ2-6; TRBD1 matches at 7 bases. The CDR3 is made up of 19 amino acids. After removal of 0 bases from V and 1 base from J, the junction contained 9 bases not matched to a gene. CDR1 and CDR2 from the germline V gene are LGHNA and YSLEER.

There are a few counts of this clone. V usage is TRBV19 and J usage is TRBJ1-5; 7 bases are shared with TRBD1. The germline V gene has CDR1 LNHDA and CDR2 SQIVND (reference sequence). Losses at the gene ends were 7 bases for V and 4 bases for J; bases not matched to a gene: 10. The CDR3 length is 15 residues. DNA of the CDR3: TGTGCCAGTACAGGTCTAGGGGGACAGAATCAGCCCCAGCATTTT. Its translation: CASTGLGGQNQPQHF.

This clone was picked up one time. V and J are TRBV30 and TRBJ2-1, with a tentative D call TRBD2 (6 bases). This CDR3 is built from 12 residues. Trimming removed 5 bases at V and 9 bases at J, with 14 bases between. Germline V gene sequence: CDR1 GTSNPN, CDR2 SVGIG (reference sequence). CDR3 sequence: CAWDRGAGEQFF. The CDR3, as DNA: TGTGCCTGGGACAGAGGAGCGGGTGAGCAGTTCTTC.

In its sample, this clone was seen a few times. The chain combines TRBV9 with TRBJ2-3; tentatively, D is TRBD1 (6 bases). This CDR3 is built from 16 residues. Trimming removed 2 bases from V and 0 bases from J, with 13 bases in between. Germline V lookup: CDR1 SGDLS, CDR2 YYNGEE. In nucleotides, the CDR3 is TGTGCCAGCAGCGTGGCAGGACAGCTTAGCACAGATACGCAGTATTTT. Translated, it gives CASSVAGQLSTDTQYF.

CDR3 residues: CASSLGGAGTDYGYTF. CDR3 nucleotides: TGTGCCAGCAGTTTAGGGGGAGCCGGGACAGACTATGGCTACACCTTC. The chain combines TRBV28 with TRBJ1-2; 7 nucleotides match TRBD1. Germline V lookup: CDR1 MDHEN, CDR2 SYDVKM. The V and J ends lost 2 bases and 3 bases, in that order; junction bases with no gene match: 9. The CDR3 consists of 16 residues.

This clone was recorded a few times. The rearrangement uses TRBV2 and TRBJ1-6; D is uncertain. V dropped 8 bases and J dropped 6 bases, with 11 bases sitting between them. This CDR3 is 13 amino acids long. The germline V gene encodes CDR1 SNHLY and CDR2 FYNNEI. CDR3 residues: CASLGHINSPLHF. In DNA form, the CDR3 reads TGTGCCAGCCTGGGCCATATTAATTCACCCCTCCACTTT.

The chain is built from TRBV7-8 and TRBJ1-4; D remains unclear. The V end was cut by 5 bases, the J end by 5 bases, with 12 bases between. In germline, CDR1 is SGHVS, CDR2 FQNEAQ. The CDR3 runs to 14 residues. The CDR3, as DNA: TGTGCCAGCAGCCCTTATGGCTTAAATGAAAAACTGTTTTTT. Translating gives CASSPYGLNEKLFF.

This chain joins TRBV15 and TRBJ2-1; TRBD2 aligns across 7 bases. Unmatched junction bases numbered 10, after V lost 1 base and J lost 7 bases. The CDR3 extends over 16 amino acids. The germline CDR1 and CDR2 sequences are LNHNV and YYDKDF (reference sequence). CDR3 in amino acids: CATSRGTSAGGNEQFF. In nucleotides, the CDR3 is TGTGCCACCAGCAGAGGAACTAGCGCCGGGGGGAATGAGCAGTTCTTC.

This chain joins TRBV29-1 and TRBJ2-1; maybe TRBD2 (6 bases). Trimming shortened V by 4 bases and J by 3 bases, and 10 bases separated the two germline ends. CDR1 and CDR2 (germline): SQVTM, ANQGSEA. The length of the CDR3 is 13 residues. The CDR3 sequence: CSVGGRLYNEQFF. In DNA form, the CDR3 reads TGCAGCGTTGGAGGGAGGCTCTACAATGAGCAGTTCTTC.

The chain carries TRBV27 and TRBJ2-7; D possibly corresponds to TRBD1 (5 bases). This CDR3 has 14 residues. Germline CDR1 MNHEY, CDR2 SMNVEV (reference sequence). V lost 5 bases and J lost 3, with 14 bases in between. CDR3 sequence reads: CASSLTAGFYEQYF. Here the CDR3 DNA reads TGTGCCAGCAGTCTAACCGCAGGGTTCTACGAGCAGTACTTC.

This clone showed up just a few times. The gene calls are TRBV7-2 and TRBJ2-1, with 7 bases identical to TRBD2. This CDR3 region has 14 residues. Trimming at V came to 2 bases and at J to 7 bases, leaving 5 bases not matched to a gene. Germline CDR1 SGHTA, CDR2 FQGNSA. Here the CDR3 reads CASSLSREQNEQFF. In nucleotides, the CDR3 is TGTGCCAGCAGCTTATCGCGGGAGCAGAATGAGCAGTTCTTC.

The V and J genes are TRBV28 and TRBJ2-1; 7 bases map to TRBD1. With V trimmed by 6 bases and J by 4 bases, 3 bases remained unmatched. Per the germline V gene, CDR1 is MDHEN and CDR2 is SYDVKM. The CDR3 consists of 13 residues. CDR3 region: CASRDRTYNEQFF. CDR3 DNA sequence: TGTGCCAGCAGGGACAGGACGTACAATGAGCAGTTCTTC.

The CDR3 DNA sequence: TGTGCCAGTAGTATAGGCCGGAGGGTTCTCTTCTTC. Encoded protein: CASSIGRRVLFF. The genes are TRBV19 and TRBJ2-1; possible D gene TRBD2, 6 bases. Trimming left V 1 base short and J 16 bases short, with 14 bases between. In germline, CDR1 is LNHDA, CDR2 SQIVND (reference sequence). This CDR3 region has 12 residues.

J is TRBJ2-5 and V is TRBV19; 7 bases agree with TRBD1. The CDR3 is 16 residues long. V dropped 6 bases and J dropped 5; count of bases not matched to a gene: 15. CDR1 and CDR2 from the germline V gene are LNHDA and SQIVND (reference sequence). The CDR3 reads CASSPGRQGMLETQYF. The DNA of the CDR3 is TGTGCCAGTAGCCCGGGCCGACAGGGCATGTTGGAGACCCAGTACTTC.

V is TRBV7-2 and J is TRBJ1-1; D gene ambiguous. The germline V gene encodes CDR1 SGHTA and CDR2 FQGNSA. This CDR3 is built from 13 residues. Trimming took 8 bases from V and 5 from J, leaving 15 bases between them. The CDR3 DNA sequence: TGTGCCAGCGGAAGAGGCATCCGGACTGAAGCTTTCTTT. Protein product: CASGRGIRTEAFF.

This clone has more than one count but fewer than ten. The CDR3 here is CASSQEPAYPYEQYF. For the CDR3, the DNA is TGCGCCAGCAGCCAAGAGCCCGCGTATCCCTACGAGCAGTACTTC. The genes are TRBV4-1 and TRBJ2-7; D uncertain. V was pared by 0 bases and J by 2 bases, with 11 bases between. Looked up from germline, CDR1 is MGHRA and CDR2 is YSYEKL. The CDR3 length is 15 residues.

The chain has TRBV27 and TRBJ2-7; 15 bases match TRBD2. Germline assignment: CDR1 MNHEY and CDR2 SMNVEV (reference sequence). With 6 bases clipped from V and 5 bases from J, the junction kept 8 bases outside the gene matches. The CDR3 totals 16 residues. CDR3 nucleotide sequence: TGTGCCAGCAGAGAAGGGACTAGCGGGAGGTTCCACGAGCAGTACTTC. As protein: CASREGTSGRFHEQYF.

This clone has at least ten counts. This chain links TRBV29-1 with TRBJ2-3, with a possible D match to TRBD2 (6 bases). CDR1 is SQVTM and CDR2 is ANQGSEA in the germline V gene. V was shortened by 6 bases and J by 4 bases, with 17 bases between the two germline ends. CDR3 size: 14 residues. The CDR3 nucleotides read TGCAGCGTCGTTAGCGGAGGGTTTTCAGATACGCAGTATTTT. Protein: CSVVSGGFSDTQYF.

The V gene is TRBV6-5, the J gene TRBJ2-1; possible D gene TRBD2, 5 bases. CDR1 and CDR2 from the germline V gene are MNHEY and SVGAGI. The CDR3 is 10 residues long. Trimming removed 8 bases at V and 7 bases at J, with 6 bases between. The CDR3 nucleotides read TGTGCCAGCGGCGGGAATGAGCAGTTCTTC. Its protein is CASGGNEQFF.

CDR3: CASSLEGAGEKLFF. DNA for the CDR3: TGTGCCAGCAGCTTAGAGGGGGCTGGTGAAAAACTGTTTTTT. The chain joins TRBV7-8 to TRBJ1-4; 7 bases line up with TRBD1. Germline lookup yields CDR1 SGHVS and CDR2 FQNEAQ. The CDR3 totals 14 residues. V lost 1 base to trimming and J lost 7 bases; unmatched junction nucleotides: 3.

This chain links TRBV27 with TRBJ2-7; maybe TRBD2 (6 bases). The CDR3 totals 16 residues. CDR1 and CDR2 from the germline V gene are MNHEY and SMNVEV (reference sequence). The germline V and J ends were trimmed by 6 bases and 0 bases, with 18 bases remaining between them. CDR3 in DNA: TGTGCCAGCAGCCTTAGCGGCGCGGCATTCTCCTACGAGCAGTACTTC. Translated: CASSLSGAAFSYEQYF.

This rearrangement joins TRBV27 to TRBJ2-5; possibly TRBD1 for D (5 bases). V lost 8 bases and J 0 bases, leaving 10 bases between the germline ends. The germline gives CDR1 MNHEY, CDR2 SMNVEV (reference sequence). CDR3 length: 13 residues. The CDR3 protein is CASLRQHQETQYF. For the CDR3, the DNA is TGTGCCAGCCTTAGACAGCACCAAGAGACCCAGTACTTC.

About this clone: The same CDR3 can be traced to other DNA sequences in this sample. The chain joins TRBV5-1 to TRBJ2-7, with D possibly matching TRBD2 (6 bases). The ends were cut back, 0 bases at V and 3 bases at J, with 10 bases in the middle. The CDR3 has 14 amino acids. The germline V gene encodes CDR1 SGHRS and CDR2 YFSETQ. CDR3 sequence: CASSLAGDIYEQYF. CDR3 DNA sequence: TGCGCCAGCAGCTTGGCGGGAGATATCTACGAGCAGTACTTC.

The chain links TRBV19 to TRBJ1-2; no reliable D call. V lost 6 bases to trimming and J lost 4 bases, with 18 bases between them. Looked up from germline, CDR1 is LNHDA and CDR2 is SQIVND (reference sequence). CDR3 length: 15 residues. The CDR3 sequence is CASSRRNPEAYGYTF. In DNA, the CDR3 is TGTGCCAGTAGCCGCCGTAACCCGGAGGCCTATGGCTACACCTTC.

This rearrangement joins TRBV6-5 to TRBJ2-1; 15 bases align to TRBD2. The CDR3 runs 15 residues. Germline CDR1 MNHEY, CDR2 SVGAGI. J gave up 8 bases and V 6 bases, and 5 bases lay outside the gene matches. Written as DNA, the CDR3 is TGTGCCAGCAGCGGGGGACTAGCGGGAGGCCATGAGCAGTTCTTC. Translation: CASSGGLAGGHEQFF.

J is TRBJ2-1 and V is TRBV6-5; 8 bases line up with TRBD1. Germline assignment: CDR1 MNHEY and CDR2 SVGAGI. CDR3 length equals 15 residues. Trimming cost V 6 bases and J 5 bases; bases outside gene matches: 9. The CDR3 nucleotides are TGTGCCAGCAGCCGACCGGGACAGGCGGACAATGAGCAGTTCTTC. Its protein is CASSRPGQADNEQFF.